This TCR beta chain was recovered during a study of T cell responses to AZD1222 COVID-19 vaccine. Findings and limits, study-wide: Donors were largely white British and mainly female; clonal diversity was possibly underestimated.

As for this clone: Its antigen is not identified.

CDR1 and CDR2 from the germline V gene are SGHKS and YYEKEE (reference sequence). V dropped 2 bases and J dropped 5 bases, with 14 bases sitting between them. The CDR3 contains 14 residues. TCRdb keeps only in-frame clones here, not all; method: immunoSEQ multiplex PCR. The data show roughly 200,000 clones, approximately 94% seen once. The receptor comes from an adult who received the MenACWY meningococcal vaccine as a control. The gene calls are TRBV5-5 and TRBJ2-7; the D gene is possibly TRBD1 (5 bases). Source: peripheral blood, taken 28 days after the second dose of the MenACWY control vaccine. The CDR3 is CASSLFSGRDEQYF. DNA for the CDR3: TGTGCCAGCAGCTTATTTTCGGGCAGGGACGAGCAGTACTTC.